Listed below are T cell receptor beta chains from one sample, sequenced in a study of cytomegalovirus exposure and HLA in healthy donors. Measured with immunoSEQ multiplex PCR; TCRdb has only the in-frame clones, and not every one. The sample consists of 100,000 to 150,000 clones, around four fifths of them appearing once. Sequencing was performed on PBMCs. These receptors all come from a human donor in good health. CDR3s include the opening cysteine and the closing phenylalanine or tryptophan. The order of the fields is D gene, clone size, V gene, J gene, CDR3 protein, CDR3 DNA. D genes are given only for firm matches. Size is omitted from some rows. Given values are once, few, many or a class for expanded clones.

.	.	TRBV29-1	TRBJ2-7	CSVEWGRAGYEQYF	TGCAGCGTTGAGTGGGGCAGGGCTGGGTACGAGCAGTACTTC
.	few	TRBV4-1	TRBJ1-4	CASSQEPRVVTNEKLFF	TGCGCCAGCAGCCAAGAACCCAGGGTTGTCACTAATGAAAAACTGTTTTTT
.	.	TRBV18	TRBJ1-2	CASSPPAGFYGYTF	TGTGCCAGCTCACCACCGGCAGGGTTCTATGGCTACACCTTC
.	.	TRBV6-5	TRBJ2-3	CASSQGGRDTQYF	TGTGCCAGCAGCCAGGGGGGCCGAGATACGCAGTATTTT
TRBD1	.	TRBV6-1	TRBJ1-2	CASNGQGLLNGYTF	TGTGCCAGCAACGGACAGGGGCTCTTGAATGGCTACACCTTC
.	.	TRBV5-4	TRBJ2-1	CASSLWDNYNEQFF	TGTGCCAGCAGCTTGTGGGACAACTACAATGAGCAGTTCTTC
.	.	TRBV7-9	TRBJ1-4	CASSANRRTNEKLFF	TGTGCCAGCAGCGCGAATAGGAGAACTAATGAAAAACTGTTTTTT
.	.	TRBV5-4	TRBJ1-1	CASSPEGSEAFF	TGTGCCAGCAGTCCCGAGGGTTCTGAAGCTTTCTTT
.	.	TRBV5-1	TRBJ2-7	CASSLQQGSHEQYF	TGCGCCAGCAGCTTGCAACAGGGTAGCCACGAGCAGTACTTC
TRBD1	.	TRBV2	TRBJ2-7	CASSEELRDSDYEQYF	TGTGCCAGCAGTGAAGAGCTCCGGGACAGCGATTACGAGCAGTACTTC
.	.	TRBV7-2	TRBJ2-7	CASSADSSYEQYF	TGTGCCAGCAGCGCCGACAGCTCCTACGAGCAGTACTTC
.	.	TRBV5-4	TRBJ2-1	CASSLAPQGLVSYNEQFF	TGTGCCAGCAGCTTAGCACCCCAGGGGCTAGTTTCCTACAATGAGCAGTTCTTC
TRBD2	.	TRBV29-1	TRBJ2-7	CSARTSDSYEQYF	TGCAGCGCAAGGACTAGCGACTCCTACGAGCAGTACTTC
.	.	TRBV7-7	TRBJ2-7	CASSRDPGLGEQYF	TGTGCCAGCAGCCGGGATCCCGGGTTGGGCGAGCAGTACTTC
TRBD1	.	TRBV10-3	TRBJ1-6	CAISAGQGNSPLHF	TGTGCCATCTCGGCGGGACAGGGCAATTCACCCCTCCACTTT
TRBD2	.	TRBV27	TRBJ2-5	CASRPGTPRGVQYF	TGTGCCAGCCGTCCCGGGACCCCCCGGGGGGTCCAGTACTTC
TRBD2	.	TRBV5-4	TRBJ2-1	CASSMGLAGGQGNEQFF	TGTGCCAGCAGCATGGGACTAGCGGGGGGCCAGGGCAATGAGCAGTTCTTC
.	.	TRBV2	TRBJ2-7	CASSELREQYF	TGTGCCAGCAGTGAATTGCGGGAGCAGTACTTC
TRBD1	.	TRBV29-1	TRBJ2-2	CSSTGGEGTVGELFF	TGCAGCTCCACAGGGGGCGAGGGAACGGTCGGGGAGCTGTTTTTT
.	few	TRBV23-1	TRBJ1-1	CASRGGQDTEAFF	TGCGCCAGCAGGGGTGGGCAGGACACTGAAGCTTTCTTT
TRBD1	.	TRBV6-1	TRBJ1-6	CASRYLQGAPSPLHF	TGTGCCAGCAGATATTTACAGGGGGCTCCTTCACCCCTCCACTTT
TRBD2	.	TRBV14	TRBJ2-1	CASSSAGVLYNEQFF	TGTGCCAGCAGTTCCGCGGGGGTACTATACAATGAGCAGTTCTTC
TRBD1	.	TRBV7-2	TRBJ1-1	CASSNRKQGARTEAFF	TGTGCCAGCAGCAACCGAAAACAGGGGGCAAGGACTGAAGCTTTCTTT
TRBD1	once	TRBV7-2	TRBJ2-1	CASSLFQGAVNEQFF	TGTGCCAGCAGCTTATTCCAGGGGGCAGTAAATGAGCAGTTCTTC
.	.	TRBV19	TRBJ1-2	CASSMGQNYGYTF	TGTGCCAGTAGTATGGGCCAGAACTATGGCTACACCTTC
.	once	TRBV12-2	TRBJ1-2	CASRFGGALGYTF	TGTGCAAGTCGCTTTGGGGGGGCTTTGGGCTACACCTTC
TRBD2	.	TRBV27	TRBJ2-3	CASSQGLAGPYGASDTQYF	TGTGCCAGCAGCCAGGGACTAGCGGGGCCCTATGGGGCATCTGATACGCAGTATTTT
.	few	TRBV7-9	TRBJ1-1	CASSLTENTEAFF	TGTGCCAGCAGCTTAACAGAGAACACTGAAGCTTTCTTT